The 4 T cell receptor beta chains below all came from one sample that was sequenced in a study of cytomegalovirus exposure and HLA in healthy donors. 60 Vbeta and 13 Jbeta primers were used in PCR. Assay: immunoSEQ multiplex PCR; the TCRdb copy retains only in-frame clones and omits some. The listing contains tens of thousands of clones. Sequencing input: PBMCs. These receptors originate from a male donor in good health and CMV-seronegative.

The J gene is TRBJ2-7, the V gene TRBV11-1; D possibly corresponds to TRBD2 (5 bases). Per the germline V gene, CDR1 is SGHAT and CDR2 is FQDESV (reference sequence). V lost 7 bases, J lost 2 bases, and 12 bases lay in between. The CDR3 consists of 13 residues. The CDR3: CASTHPGTYEQYF. As DNA, the CDR3 is TGTGCCAGCACCCACCCGGGAACCTACGAGCAGTACTTC.

V usage is TRBV28 and J usage is TRBJ1-1; D uncertain. In germline, CDR1 is MDHEN, CDR2 SYDVKM. The V end was cut by 3 bases, the J end by 6 bases, with 8 bases between. CDR3 length: 12 residues. The CDR3 region is CASSFSISEAFF. CDR3 bases: TGTGCCAGCAGTTTCAGTATCTCTGAAGCTTTCTTT.

Here the CDR3 DNA reads TGCAGCGTCACCGGGGAGGGTCTCTCCTACGAGCAGTACTTC. Its translation is CSVTGEGLSYEQYF. V is TRBV29-1 and J is TRBJ2-7; 7 nucleotides match TRBD2. The CDR3 length is 14 residues. The germline V gene has CDR1 SQVTM and CDR2 ANQGSEA. After removal of 6 bases from V and 0 bases from J, the junction contained 8 bases not matched to a gene.

The chain carries TRBV27 and TRBJ1-5; 7 bases fit TRBD1. The J segment lost 5 bases and the V segment lost 1 base, leaving 14 bases of the junction unmatched. This CDR3 region has 18 residues. Germline V gene data show CDR1 as MNHEY and CDR2 as SMNVEV (reference sequence). DNA for the CDR3: TGTGCCAGCAGTTTATACTCTATAACGACAGGGCTGGATCAGCCCCAGCATTTT. Its translation: CASSLYSITTGLDQPQHF.